This is a list of T cell receptor beta chains from one sample in a study of CD8+ T cells in alopecia areata. Data came from immunoSEQ multiplex PCR; TCRdb stores just in-frame clones and leaves some out. This table holds nearly 110,000 clones, 84% found once. The sample was CD8+ T cells sorted from blood, taken at week 24, from a patient treated with tofacitinib. The source is a human donor with alopecia areata. The CDR3 runs from the conserved cysteine through the conserved F or W. D genes are given only for firm matches. The size entry is marked missing in some rows and otherwise reads once, few, many or a size class.

j_call,v_call,clone_size,d_call,cdr3_nt,cdr3_aa
TRBJ2-5,TRBV27,few,.,TGTGCCAGCAGTTTAAGGTACCAAGAGACCCAGTACTTC,CASSLRYQETQYF
TRBJ1-4,TRBV25-1,.,.,TGTGCCAGCAGTAGATACACAACTAATGAAAAACTGTTTTTT,CASSRYTTNEKLFF
TRBJ2-7,TRBV27,.,.,TGTGCCAGCAGTTTATCTTCGGGGTCTGTCTACGAGCAGTACTTC,CASSLSSGSVYEQYF
TRBJ2-1,TRBV25-1,.,.,TGTGCCAGCAGTGTAGGTTGGCAGGGTATTAACAATGAGCAGTTCTTC,CASSVGWQGINNEQFF
TRBJ2-4,TRBV6-1,.,.,TGTGCCAGCAGTGAAGCAAGGACCCTAGCCAAAAACATTCAGTACTTC,CASSEARTLAKNIQYF
TRBJ2-5,TRBV11-2,.,.,TGTGCCAGCAGTCCCTTCTGGGAGACCCAGTACTTC,CASSPFWETQYF
TRBJ2-7,TRBV4-2,.,.,TGTGCCAGCAGCCAAGAGGACGGGGGCCCCGAGGGAGAGCAGTACTTC,CASSQEDGGPEGEQYF
TRBJ2-7,TRBV4-1,.,.,TGCGCCAGCAGCCAAGATCTTGACTTTGGGGCCTACGAGCAGTACTTC,CASSQDLDFGAYEQYF
TRBJ1-2,TRBV7-9,.,.,TGTGCCAGCAGCTTGCGGGGGCACTATGGCTACACCTTC,CASSLRGHYGYTF
TRBJ2-3,TRBV2,once,.,TGTGCCAGCAGTGAGGGCGGGGGCCACACAGATACGCAGTATTTT,CASSEGGGHTDTQYF
TRBJ2-1,TRBV29-1,.,.,TGCAGCGTTGCAACAGGCAATGAGCAGTTCTTC,CSVATGNEQFF
TRBJ2-3,TRBV21-1,.,.,TGTGCCAGCACGAGGGGACAGGTCACAGATACGCAGTATTTT,CASTRGQVTDTQYF
TRBJ2-1,TRBV10-3,.,TRBD1,TGTGCCATCAGTGCCGAGGACAGGCCTTCCTACAATGAGCAGTTCTTC,CAISAEDRPSYNEQFF
TRBJ1-3,TRBV7-6,few,.,TGTGCCAGCAGCTCAATACAGGGTTTTACTGGAAACACCATATATTTT,CASSSIQGFTGNTIYF
TRBJ2-5,TRBV27,.,TRBD2,TGTGCCAGCAGCCTAGGGACTAGCGGAGAGACCCAGTACTTC,CASSLGTSGETQYF
TRBJ2-1,TRBV5-6,.,.,TGTGCCAGCAGCTTCGGATGGGGCAATGAGCAGTTCTTC,CASSFGWGNEQFF
TRBJ2-2,TRBV6-1,.,TRBD1,TGTGCCAGCAGTGACACAGGGGGCGCAACCGGGGAGCTGTTTTTT,CASSDTGGATGELFF